This TCR beta chain was identified during a study of control samples from healthy donors and cancer patients. The CDR3 is made up of 13 amino acids. V was shortened by 6 bases and J by 7 bases, with 15 bases between the two germline ends. Germline assignment: CDR1 SNHLY and CDR2 FYNNEI. Libraries were prepared by immunoSEQ multiplex PCR; TCRdb keeps only in-frame clonotypes and omits some of them. The sample lists roughly 130,000 clones, 80% to 95% occurring once. The rearrangement links TRBV2 to TRBJ2-5, with a possible D match to TRBD2 (5 bases). The receptor comes from a man aged 18 to 29 in good health. Sample: blood. CDR3: CASRAGLAGTQYF. The CDR3 DNA reads as TGTGCCAGCAGGGCCGGGCTGGCGGGGACCCAGTACTTC.